This T cell receptor (beta chain) came from a study of CD8 T cells in Susac syndrome. In the study overall: The Susac syndrome patients were therapy-naive, on corticosteroids, or on intravenous immunoglobulin alone at blood draw.

TCR beta from blood CD8+ and CD4+ T cells was sequenced. Each Susac syndrome patient had definite or probable disease by recently defined criteria. CD8+ and CD4+ T cells were negatively isolated; TEMRA cells were FACS-enriched. Reverse transcription used roughly 0.45 to 1 ug RNA and random hexamers. Via MiXCR, TCRdb re-called the immunoSEQ multiplex PCR reads, giving one row per CDR3 protein. The table records around 71,000 distinct CDR3 sequences, around 93% of them present only once. Germline V gene data show CDR1 as MDHEN and CDR2 as SYDVKM. With V trimmed by 6 bases and J by 5 bases, 11 bases remained unmatched. The CDR3 is 16 amino acids.

This receptor was identified in a human donor with Susac syndrome. The sequencing sample was made of CD4+ T cells from PBMCs. The chain uses TRBV28 and TRBJ2-3, with TRBD2 matching over 10 bases. CDR3 sequence (DNA): TGTGCCAGCAGCACCCAGCGGGGGGGGAGCGGAGATACGCAGTATTTT. Its translation: CASSTQRGGSGDTQYF.